A selection of T cell receptor beta chains follows, all from one sample in a study of blood T cells in healthy people across ages. TCRdb itself ran the 5' RACE reads through MiXCR, one entry per CDR3 protein. The sample contains about 1 million distinct CDR3 sequences, more than 35% of which appear only once. The specimen was blood. All receptors derive from a woman aged 55-70 years in good health. CDR3s include the opening cysteine and the closing phenylalanine or tryptophan.

cdr3_aa: CASTKGRLAVNEQYF
cdr3_length: 15
v_call: TRBV7-9

cdr3_aa: CASSSWGQDYGYTF
cdr3_length: 14
v_call: TRBV6-2/TRBV6-3

cdr3_aa: CATSDFDRGSGANVLTF
cdr3_length: 17
v_call: TRBV15

cdr3_aa: CASSQDIDGYTF
cdr3_length: 12
v_call: TRBV14

cdr3_aa: CASSENGAGGRQPQHF
cdr3_length: 16
v_call: TRBV6-1

cdr3_aa: CASSLKGLNSPLHF
cdr3_length: 14
v_call: TRBV27

cdr3_aa: CASSLLYEQYF
cdr3_length: 11
v_call: TRBV28

cdr3_aa: CAYVGPGEQFF
cdr3_length: 11
v_call: TRBV30

cdr3_aa: CASRTDRDRRNEQFF
cdr3_length: 15
v_call: TRBV2

cdr3_aa: CASRFPAGYEQYF
cdr3_length: 13
v_call: TRBV6-2/TRBV6-3

cdr3_aa: CASSWTGTGGDYGYTF
cdr3_length: 16
v_call: TRBV5-1

cdr3_aa: CASSLDRLSQETQYF
cdr3_length: 15
v_call: TRBV5-1

cdr3_aa: CASSQRVAGEQYF
cdr3_length: 13
v_call: TRBV7-2

cdr3_aa: CASSETFSSSYNEQFF
cdr3_length: 16
v_call: TRBV10-1

cdr3_aa: CASSQWSDTDTQYF
cdr3_length: 14
v_call: TRBV14

cdr3_aa: CSAKSGLSSYEQYF
cdr3_length: 14
v_call: TRBV20-1

cdr3_aa: CASSQLAGVGDTQYF
cdr3_length: 15
v_call: TRBV6-1

cdr3_aa: CASSQYTGGSYNEQYF
cdr3_length: 16
v_call: TRBV7-8

cdr3_aa: CASSPRTSGIYEQYF
cdr3_length: 15
v_call: TRBV27

cdr3_aa: CSASPGRVVQPQHF
cdr3_length: 14
v_call: TRBV20-1

cdr3_aa: CASSLVTVLTGANVLTF
cdr3_length: 17
v_call: TRBV7-2

cdr3_aa: CASSEAEQTYEQYF
cdr3_length: 14
v_call: TRBV6-1

cdr3_aa: CASPRGLDVRETQYF
cdr3_length: 15
v_call: TRBV27

cdr3_aa: CASSFGGADTGELFF
cdr3_length: 15
v_call: TRBV28

cdr3_aa: CASSQEALNNSPLHF
cdr3_length: 15
v_call: TRBV4-2

cdr3_aa: CASSFGLGNEQFF
cdr3_length: 13
v_call: TRBV12-3/TRBV12-4

cdr3_aa: CASSPPIGARTKNIQYF
cdr3_length: 17
v_call: TRBV3-1

cdr3_aa: CASSLAGTGEHTQYF
cdr3_length: 15
v_call: TRBV5-1

cdr3_aa: CAVPRAYEQYF
cdr3_length: 11
v_call: TRBV27

cdr3_aa: CATRLAGNTDTQYF
cdr3_length: 14
v_call: TRBV2

cdr3_aa: CASSLLGLPQETQYF
cdr3_length: 15
v_call: TRBV7-9

cdr3_aa: CASSHEGGGYSYNEQYF
cdr3_length: 17
v_call: TRBV4-1

cdr3_aa: CASSQDRGLFPEQYF
cdr3_length: 15
v_call: TRBV4-2

cdr3_aa: CASTTSGRRNEQFF
cdr3_length: 14
v_call: TRBV27

cdr3_aa: CASSWGAADSYEQYF
cdr3_length: 15
v_call: TRBV11-2

cdr3_aa: CASSLEPAGRTGNNEQYF
cdr3_length: 18
v_call: TRBV5-1

cdr3_aa: CASPQGTSGSWDEQFF
cdr3_length: 16
v_call: TRBV7-9

cdr3_aa: CASSAGLAENTGELFF
cdr3_length: 16
v_call: TRBV9

cdr3_aa: CSARVGTGDTDTQYF
cdr3_length: 15
v_call: TRBV20-1

cdr3_aa: CSATRGEKLFF
cdr3_length: 11
v_call: TRBV20-1

cdr3_aa: CASNSDPGGGGNNEQFF
cdr3_length: 17
v_call: TRBV27

cdr3_aa: CSALGMTSGSSYEQYF
cdr3_length: 16
v_call: TRBV20-1

cdr3_aa: CASSSWDTQYF
cdr3_length: 11
v_call: TRBV27

cdr3_aa: CASSRRTSGHQETQYF
cdr3_length: 16
v_call: TRBV5-4

cdr3_aa: CASNVEDPNEQFF
cdr3_length: 13
v_call: TRBV2

cdr3_aa: CSARGQGKTNEQFF
cdr3_length: 14
v_call: TRBV20-1

cdr3_aa: CSAQRLADTYEQYF
cdr3_length: 14
v_call: TRBV20-1

cdr3_aa: CASSLSASSSHEQYF
cdr3_length: 15
v_call: TRBV11-1